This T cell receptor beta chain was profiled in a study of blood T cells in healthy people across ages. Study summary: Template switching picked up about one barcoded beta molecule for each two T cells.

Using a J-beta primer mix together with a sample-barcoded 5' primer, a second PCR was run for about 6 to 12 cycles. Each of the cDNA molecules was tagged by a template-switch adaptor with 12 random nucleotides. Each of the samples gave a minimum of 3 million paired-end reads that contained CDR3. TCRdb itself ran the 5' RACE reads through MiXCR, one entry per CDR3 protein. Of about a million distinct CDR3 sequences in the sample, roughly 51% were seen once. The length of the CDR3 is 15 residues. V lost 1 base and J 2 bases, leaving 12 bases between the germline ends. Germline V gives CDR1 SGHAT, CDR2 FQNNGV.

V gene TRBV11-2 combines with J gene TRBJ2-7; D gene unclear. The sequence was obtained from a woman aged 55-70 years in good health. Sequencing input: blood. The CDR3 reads CASSLGNRGTYEQYF. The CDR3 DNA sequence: TGTGCCAGCAGCTTAGGGAACAGAGGAACCTACGAGCAGTACTTC. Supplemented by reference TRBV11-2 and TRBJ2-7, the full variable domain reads EAGVAQSPRYKIIEKRQSVAFWCNPISGHATLYWYQQILGQGPKLLIQFQNNGVVDDSQLPKDRFSAERLKGVDSTLKIQPAKLEDSAVYLCASSLGNRGTYEQYFGPGTRLTVT.